Presented here are 20 T cell receptor beta chains from one specimen sequenced in a study of T cells in Graves' hyperthyroidism and ophthalmopathy. There were TCR beta CDR3 regions amplified from RNA transcripts. With the HTBI primer set, the TCR CDR3 went through a first round of RT-PCR. TCRdb reprocessed the multiplex PCR reads with MiXCR, giving one entry per CDR3 protein. Of approximately 700,000 distinct CDR3 sequences listed, over 40% were seen once; the top ten hold less than 8.5%. The sample comprised peripheral blood or thyroid tissue (not recorded which). The receptors originated from an adult man with Graves' disease, either hyperthyroidism or ophthalmopathy (not recorded which).

At least ten counts were recorded for this clonotype. The chain uses TRBV19 and TRBJ1-2, with D maybe TRBD1 (5 bases). The CDR3 sequence is 13 residues long. Between the trimmed V and J ends, which lost 4 bases and 6 bases, there was a span of 12 bases. CDR1 and CDR2 from the germline V gene are LNHDA and SQIVND (reference sequence). This CDR3 is CASSTLREDGYTF. The CDR3 nucleotides are TGTGCCAGTAGTACCCTCAGGGAGGATGGCTACACCTTC.

The chain combines TRBV19 with TRBJ1-1; D possibly corresponds to TRBD1 (5 bases). CDR3 size: 19 residues. CDR1 is LNHDA, CDR2 SQIVND, per germline (reference sequence). With 3 bases removed from V and 0 bases from J, the gap between germline ends came to 23 bases. The CDR3 reads CASSIFGRATMGLNTEAFF. CDR3 nucleotides: TGTGCCAGTAGTATTTTCGGTCGGGCGACGATGGGGCTGAACACTGAAGCTTTCTTT.

This clonotype was seen ten or more times. V and J are TRBV5-1 and TRBJ1-6; 7 nucleotides match TRBD1. This CDR3 is built from 14 residues. The germline V gene encodes CDR1 SGHRS and CDR2 YFSETQ. The trim removed 7 bases at V and 10 bases at J, leaving 11 bases unmatched. The CDR3 sequence: CASRWDSGSSPLHF. In nucleotides, the CDR3 is TGCGCCAGCCGATGGGACAGCGGATCCTCACCCCTCCACTTT.

The chain carries TRBV7-9 and TRBJ1-3; possibly TRBD1 for D (6 bases). With 0 bases removed from V and 5 bases from J, the gap between germline ends came to 8 bases. Germline V lookup: CDR1 SEHNR, CDR2 FQNEAQ (reference sequence). The CDR3 covers 14 residues. The CDR3 region is CASSLAQGRNTIYF. The CDR3 DNA reads as TGTGCCAGCAGCTTAGCTCAGGGGAGAAACACCATATATTTT.

This clonotype was observed a handful of times. The rearrangement uses TRBV7-9 and TRBJ1-1; TRBD1 aligns across 8 bases. J lost 1 base, V lost 6 bases, and 7 bases had no gene match. The germline V gene has CDR1 SEHNR and CDR2 FQNEAQ (reference sequence). The CDR3 runs to 15 residues. The CDR3 region has the DNA TGTGCCAGCAGTTTACACGGACAGGGGAACACTGAAGCTTTCTTT. Translating gives CASSLHGQGNTEAFF.

This clonotype was counted a few times. The genes are TRBV12-3 or TRBV12-4 and TRBJ1-1; tentative D call: TRBD1 (6 bases). There are 13 residues in the CDR3. The CDR3 is CASLGGGGTEAFF. The CDR3 DNA reads as TGTGCTAGTCTTGGGGGGGGCGGCACTGAAGCTTTCTTT.

This clonotype was seen more than once but under ten times. The chain uses TRBV20-1 and TRBJ2-7, with TRBD2 identical over 7 bases. V lost 3 bases to trimming and J lost 4 bases; unmatched junction nucleotides: 6. The CDR3 consists of 13 residues. The germline V gene encodes CDR1 DFQATT and CDR2 SNEGSKA (reference sequence). For the CDR3, the DNA is TGCAGTGCTAGGGGAGGGGCAGCATACGAGCAGTACTTC. As protein: CSARGGAAYEQYF.

The chain recombines TRBV7-2 with TRBJ1-5, with D possibly TRBD1 on 5 matching bases. Trimming cost V 5 bases and J 0 bases, with 14 bases left between them. The CDR3 covers 16 residues. The germline gives CDR1 SGHTA, CDR2 FQGNSA. CDR3 in amino acids: CASSQEQGYSNQPQHF. CDR3 in DNA: TGTGCCAGCAGCCAAGAGCAGGGCTATAGCAATCAGCCCCAGCATTTT.

The J gene is TRBJ1-5, the V gene TRBV12-3 or TRBV12-4, with D unresolved. V lost 3 bases and J lost 5, with 17 bases in between. The CDR3 consists of 16 residues. This chain's CDR3 is CASSLISVTGDQPQHF. For the CDR3, the DNA is TGTGCCAGCAGTTTGATAAGCGTTACCGGGGATCAGCCCCAGCATTTT.

In this sample, this clonotype turned up a few times. V is TRBV20-1 and J is TRBJ2-7; D may correspond to TRBD1 or TRBD2 (6 bases each). With 4 bases removed from V and 4 bases from J, the gap between germline ends came to 17 bases. This CDR3 spans 14 amino acids. CDR1 DFQATT and CDR2 SNEGSKA come from the germline V gene (reference sequence). CDR3 amino acids: CSATRGGIGYEQYF. Here the CDR3 DNA reads TGCAGTGCTACTAGAGGGGGGATAGGTTACGAGCAGTACTTC.

This clonotype was found a few times. This sequence joins TRBV6-5 and TRBJ2-5; D is undetermined. Germline CDR1 and CDR2: MNHEY and SVGAGI. The CDR3 has 14 amino acids. Trimming stripped 0 bases from V and 3 bases from J, with 8 bases between. CDR3 loop: CASSYSLLEETQYF. The CDR3 coding sequence is TGTGCCAGCAGTTACTCCCTCCTCGAAGAGACCCAGTACTTC.

The rearrangement links TRBV5-1 to TRBJ1-1; D ambiguous. The CDR3 is 14 residues long. With 4 bases removed from V and 5 bases from J, the gap between germline ends came to 15 bases. CDR1 is SGHRS, CDR2 YFSETQ, per germline. For the CDR3, the DNA is TGCGCCAGCAGCCCTCCGCTGGGAGGGACTGAAGCTTTCTTT. Amino acid sequence: CASSPPLGGTEAFF.

This sequence joins TRBV20-1 and TRBJ2-7, with TRBD1 identical over 9 bases. With V trimmed by 4 bases and J by 4 bases, 8 bases remained unmatched. CDR1 DFQATT and CDR2 SNEGSKA come from the germline V gene (reference sequence). There are 14 residues in the CDR3. The CDR3, as DNA: TGCAGTGCTACTAGCGCCGGGACAGGGTACGAGCAGTACTTC. Translation: CSATSAGTGYEQYF.

The chain uses TRBV12-5 and TRBJ1-5; possible D gene TRBD1, 5 bases. The CDR3 runs to 11 residues. Germline lookup yields CDR1 LGHNT and CDR2 FRNRAP. The DNA for the CDR3 is TGTGCCATCAGTGGCAGGGTGGGCCAGCATTTT. Translation gives CAISGRVGQHF.

A few counts support this clonotype. The CDR3 spells CASSQDWKQAGQPQHF. In DNA form, the CDR3 reads TGTGCCAGCAGCCAAGATTGGAAACAGGCTGGTCAGCCCCAGCATTTT. The V gene is TRBV7-9, the J gene TRBJ1-5, with TRBD1 as a possible D gene (5 bases). CDR3 size: 16 residues. V lost 5 bases and J 6 bases, leaving 20 bases between the germline ends. Germline V gene data show CDR1 as SEHNR and CDR2 as FQNEAQ (reference sequence).

The rearrangement joins TRBV7-6 to TRBJ1-1; D gene ambiguous. V gave up 6 bases and J gave up 1 base, with 12 bases separating them. The germline gives CDR1 SGHVS, CDR2 FNYEAQ. This CDR3 region has 14 residues. CDR3: CASSSPNTNTEAFF. As DNA, the CDR3 is TGTGCCAGCAGTTCCCCGAATACGAACACTGAAGCTTTCTTT.

This clonotype was seen repeatedly, ten times or more. This chain connects TRBV25-1 to TRBJ2-7; no reliable D call. The CDR3 extends over 17 amino acids. Trimming took 6 bases from V and 0 from J, leaving 21 bases between them. Germline V gene data show CDR1 as MGHDK and CDR2 as SYGVNS. The CDR3 sequence: CASSPLHLDTNSYEQYF. The CDR3 coding sequence is TGTGCCAGCAGCCCCCTACACCTAGACACCAACTCCTACGAGCAGTACTTC.

The chain has TRBV7-6 and TRBJ1-1; D possibly corresponds to TRBD1 (5 bases). In germline, CDR1 is SGHVS, CDR2 FNYEAQ. Trimming shortened V by 11 bases and J by 10 bases, and 14 bases separated the two germline ends. The CDR3 has 10 amino acids. CDR3 bases: TGTGCCTCACTACAGGCGAGAGCTTTCTTT. Translated, it gives CASLQARAFF.

This clonotype occurred a few times. The chain couples TRBV29-1 to TRBJ2-5; TRBD2 is a possible D gene (6 bases). The germline gives CDR1 SQVTM, CDR2 ANQGSEA. The CDR3 covers 16 residues. The V and J ends lost 8 bases and 3 bases respectively, with 25 bases between them. Written as DNA, the CDR3 is TGCAGCTCCTCTGGGCGCGGGGCCTCAATGGAAGAGACCCAGTACTTC. Amino acids: CSSSGRGASMEETQYF.

The rearrangement joins TRBV5-1 to TRBJ1-1; 8 bases fit TRBD1. This CDR3 is 15 amino acids long. Trimming cost V 1 base and J 3 bases; bases outside gene matches: 5. The germline gives CDR1 SGHRS, CDR2 YFSETQ. The CDR3 here is CASSLTGGFYTEAFF. The CDR3 nucleotides read TGCGCCAGCAGCTTGACAGGGGGGTTTTACACTGAAGCTTTCTTT.